The 20 T cell receptor beta chains in this list originate from one sample, sequenced in a study of blood T cells in healthy people across ages. Through a sample-barcoded 5' primer and a J-beta primer mix, a second PCR was run for roughly 6 to 11 cycles. Via MiXCR, TCRdb re-called the 5' RACE reads, giving one row per CDR3 protein. In the table there are some 1.6 million distinct CDR3 sequences, roughly 32% of which are singletons. The sample taken for sequencing was blood. These receptor sequences come from a woman under 40 in good health.

The genes are TRBV25-1 and TRBJ2-5; TRBD2 matches at 9 bases. Per the germline V gene, CDR1 is MGHDK and CDR2 is SYGVNS. V shed 2 bases and J 11 bases; nucleotides not matched to a gene: 18. The CDR3 runs 17 residues. The CDR3 loop is CASSEGVAGGARGEQYF. The CDR3 DNA follows: TGTGCCAGCAGTGAAGGTGTTGCGGGGGGGGCCAGGGGAGAGCAGTACTTC.

This chain links TRBV9 with TRBJ1-6; D unresolved. Germline lookup yields CDR1 SGDLS and CDR2 YYNGEE. The CDR3 contains 15 residues. Trimming pared 4 bases from V and 9 bases from J, leaving 17 bases between. This CDR3 is CASSKEWSHGSPLHF. CDR3 in DNA: TGTGCCAGCAGCAAAGAGTGGAGTCATGGTTCACCCCTCCACTTT. The full variable domain, its missing parts supplied by reference TRBV9 and TRBJ1-6, is DSGVTQTPKHLITATGQRVTLRCSPRSGDLSVYWYQQSLDQGLQFLIQYYNGEERAKGNILERFSAQQFPDLHSELNLSSLELGDSALYFCASSKEWSHGSPLHFGNGTRLTVT.

The chain is built from TRBV7-9 and TRBJ2-6, with TRBD1 identical over 11 bases. J gave up 4 bases and V 11 bases, and 13 bases lay outside the gene matches. CDR1 is SEHNR, CDR2 FQNEAQ, per germline (reference sequence). This CDR3 is 17 amino acids long. CDR3 sequence (DNA): TGTGCCTGGGCCGGGACAGGGGGTACTGACGGGGCCAACGTCCTGACTTTC. Its translation: CAWAGTGGTDGANVLTF.

The chain uses TRBV9 and TRBJ2-5, with a weak D call TRBD2 (6 bases). This CDR3 has 16 residues. Between the trimmed V and J ends, which lost 0 bases and 2 bases, there was a span of 14 bases. Germline V gene sequence: CDR1 SGDLS, CDR2 YYNGEE. CDR3 region: CASSVEGGREQETQYF. The CDR3 coding sequence is TGTGCCAGCAGCGTAGAGGGAGGACGTGAGCAAGAGACCCAGTACTTC.

This clonotype turned up a few times. This chain uses TRBV7-9 with TRBJ2-7; tentatively, D is TRBD1 (6 bases). V dropped 4 bases and J dropped 1 base, with 23 bases sitting between them. This CDR3 is 18 amino acids long. Germline loops: CDR1 SEHNR, CDR2 FQNEAQ (reference sequence). This CDR3 is CASSSGMLQGHLSYEQYF. In DNA, the CDR3 is TGTGCCAGCAGCTCCGGGATGCTACAGGGCCATTTGTCCTACGAGCAGTACTTC.

This rearrangement joins TRBV27 to TRBJ2-3; a possible D gene is TRBD2 (5 bases). V was cut by 5 bases and J by 5 bases, with 23 bases left in between. The V gene's germline CDR1 is MNHEY and CDR2 SMNVEV (reference sequence). This CDR3 contains 17 residues. This CDR3 reads CASSTSSPGSWGDTQYF. For the CDR3, the DNA is TGTGCCAGCAGTACCTCTTCCCCGGGATCTTGGGGAGATACGCAGTATTTT.

This clonotype was detected only a few times. This chain uses TRBV7-9 with TRBJ2-5, with D hard to call. The CDR3 extends over 16 amino acids. The germline CDR1 and CDR2 sequences are SEHNR and FQNEAQ (reference sequence). V was clipped by 5 bases and J by 2 bases, with 18 bases between them. The DNA for the CDR3 is TGTGCCAGCAGCCGTACCAGACTTGGCTTACAAGAGACCCAGTACTTC. Amino acids: CASSRTRLGLQETQYF.

This clonotype was seen ten or more times. CDR3 coding DNA: TGTGCCAGCAGTTTATCGGGAATACCCGTCCTGACTTTC. Protein product: CASSLSGIPVLTF. V and J are TRBV27 and TRBJ2-6; D is unclear. The CDR3 is 13 residues long. Germline CDR1 MNHEY, CDR2 SMNVEV (reference sequence). Trimming shortened V by 0 bases and J by 12 bases, and 9 bases separated the two germline ends.

This clonotype was detected ten times or more. The rearrangement links TRBV20-1 to TRBJ1-2, with D unresolved. V dropped 1 base and J dropped 0 bases, with 6 bases sitting between them. Germline V gene data show CDR1 as DFQATT and CDR2 as SNEGSKA (reference sequence). CDR3 length: 13 residues. CDR3 sequence: CSARVPTNYGYTF. CDR3 coding DNA: TGCAGTGCTAGAGTCCCGACTAACTATGGCTACACCTTC.

The J gene is TRBJ1-5, the V gene TRBV6-2 or TRBV6-3; D is uncertain. V lost 4 bases, J lost 5 bases, and 15 bases lay in between. Germline values: CDR1 MNHEY, CDR2 SVGEGT. The CDR3 contains 15 residues. The CDR3 is CASSFRDRTDQPQHF. DNA of the CDR3: TGTGCCAGCAGTTTTCGTGACCGGACGGATCAGCCCCAGCATTTT.

This clonotype has just a few counts. V and J are TRBV6-6 and TRBJ2-2, with D hard to call. This CDR3 has 14 residues. With 5 bases removed from V and 3 bases from J, the gap between germline ends came to 10 bases. Germline loops: CDR1 MNHNY, CDR2 SVGAGI (reference sequence). The CDR3: CASSAGWDTGELFF. The DNA of the CDR3 is TGTGCCAGCAGTGCCGGCTGGGACACCGGGGAGCTGTTTTTT.

In this sample, this clonotype turned up a few times. The chain is built from TRBV7-6 and TRBJ2-4; either TRBD1 or TRBD2 may fit D (5 bases each). Germline CDR1 SGHVS, CDR2 FNYEAQ. The CDR3 spans 15 residues. Trimming removed 1 base from V and 9 bases from J, with 16 bases in between. CDR3 bases: TGTGCCAGCAGCTTAGTCTCGGACTCCCAGGGCATTCAGTACTTC. Its translation: CASSLVSDSQGIQYF.

At least ten counts were recorded for this clonotype. This sequence joins TRBV27 and TRBJ2-3; the D gene is possibly TRBD1 (5 bases). The germline V gene has CDR1 MNHEY and CDR2 SMNVEV (reference sequence). V was pared by 6 bases and J by 3 bases, with 16 bases between. The CDR3 has 15 amino acids. The CDR3 here is CASSPRPGRTDTQYF. CDR3 DNA sequence: TGTGCCAGCAGCCCCCGGCCAGGGCGTACAGATACGCAGTATTTT.

With respect to this clonotype: A much larger clone lies a single base off, so this may be a read error. The rearrangement links TRBV7-2 to TRBJ2-3, with 8 bases fitting TRBD2. With 3 bases clipped from V and 0 bases from J, the junction kept 14 bases outside the gene matches. This CDR3 is 19 amino acids long. CDR1 is SGHTA and CDR2 is FQGNSA in the germline V gene. CDR3 sequence: CASSFTLPISGASTDTQYF. The DNA of the CDR3 is TGTGCCAGCAGCTTCACATTGCCCATTAGCGGGGCTAGCACAGATACGCAGTATTTT.

J is TRBJ2-2 and V is TRBV7-3; TRBD2 aligns across 8 bases. Germline CDR1 and CDR2: SGHTA and FQGTGA. J gave up 5 bases and V 4 bases, and 9 bases lay outside the gene matches. The CDR3 runs to 16 residues. The CDR3 nucleotides read TGTGCCAGCAGCTCCCTGCGGGGGGCGGGGACCGGGGAGCTGTTTTTT. Its protein is CASSSLRGAGTGELFF. The whole variable domain, remainder taken from reference TRBV7-3 and TRBJ2-2, is GAGVSQTPSNKVTEKGKYVELRCDPISGHTALYWYRQSLGQGPEFLIYFQGTGAADDSGLPNDRFFAVRPEGSVSTLKIQRTERGDSAVYLCASSSLRGAGTGELFFGEGSRLTVL.

This clonotype was detected a few times. This chain joins TRBV11-2 and TRBJ1-2, with D perhaps matching TRBD1 (5 bases). V lost 8 bases to trimming and J lost 1 base, with 17 bases between them. The germline CDR1 and CDR2 sequences are SGHAT and FQNNGV. The CDR3 is made up of 15 amino acids. CDR3 sequence reads: CASSPPWQGNYGYTF. The CDR3 coding sequence is TGTGCCAGCTCACCACCGTGGCAGGGTAACTATGGCTACACCTTC.

Regarding this clonotype: A junction boundary mismatches the germline segment, possibly from a read error. This chain uses TRBV20-1 with TRBJ2-5, with D perhaps assigned TRBD1 or TRBD2 (5 bases each). CDR1 is DFQATT, CDR2 SNEGSKA, per germline (reference sequence). The CDR3 is 14 residues long. The CDR3 loop is CGARVGRLQETQYF. CDR3 coding DNA: TGCGGTGCCAGGGTGGGCAGACTACAAGAGACCCAGTACTTC.

With regard to this clonotype: One end of the junction varies from germline; a read error may be responsible. This rearrangement joins TRBV7-9 to TRBJ2-1; the D call may be TRBD1 or TRBD2 (5 bases each). CDR3 size: 19 residues. Germline V gene data show CDR1 as SEHNR and CDR2 as FQNEAQ (reference sequence). CDR3: CASSKTPGRDRFSYDEQFF. The DNA of the CDR3 is TGTGCCAGCAGTAAAACCCCGGGACGGGACCGATTCTCCTACGATGAGCAGTTCTTC.

This clonotype appeared a few times. The chain combines TRBV20-1 with TRBJ2-3; no definite D call. CDR1 and CDR2 (germline): DFQATT, SNEGSKA (reference sequence). Trimming left V 0 bases short and J 0 bases short, with 16 bases between. The CDR3 consists of 17 residues. Here the CDR3 reads CSARDRKARPSTDTQYF. For the CDR3, the DNA is TGCAGTGCTAGAGATCGAAAAGCGAGGCCTAGCACAGATACGCAGTATTTT.

This clonotype turned up a few times. The chain links TRBV2 to TRBJ2-7; TRBD1 matches 7 bases. V lost 9 bases and J lost 1; bases outside the gene matches: 3. The CDR3 covers 12 residues. Germline loops: CDR1 SNHLY, CDR2 FYNNEI. The CDR3 loop reads CARGQKSYEQYF. The DNA for the CDR3 is TGTGCCAGGGGACAGAAGTCCTACGAGCAGTACTTC.